Below, 21 T cell receptor beta chains from the same sample are listed, as sequenced in a study of tumor-infiltrating lymphocytes in primary liver carcinoma. A primer matching the constant region was used to make TCR beta cDNA from 500 to 600 ng of total RNA. The TCR beta library was amplified through three nested multiplex PCR rounds in a modified ARM-PCR procedure. Amplification in the first two PCR rounds was performed using TRBV1-TRBV30 forward primers and a C-beta reverse primer for 10 cycles each. TCRdb called the multiplex PCR reads again in MiXCR, with one record for every CDR3 protein. This table has about 44,000 distinct CDR3 sequences, about 75% appearing once. Joint extraction of RNA and DNA used 20-30 mg of bulk tissue that was unsorted. Material: tumor-adjacent normal liver tissue. The receptor source for this set is a woman aged 30 to 39 with primary liver carcinoma and hepatitis B virus infection.

The sample holds many counts of this clonotype. The rearrangement uses TRBV12-3 or TRBV12-4 and TRBJ2-7; perhaps TRBD1 as D (5 bases). Between the trimmed V and J ends, which lost 1 base and 2 bases, there was a span of 12 bases. CDR3 length: 15 amino acids. The CDR3 spells CASSLGAGYTYEQYF. CDR3 DNA: TGTGCCAGCAGTTTAGGGGCAGGGTACACCTACGAGCAGTACTTC.

As for this clonotype: At one end, the junction sequence differs from germline, possibly due to a read error. This rearrangement joins TRBV29-1 to TRBJ2-4; D unresolved. The CDR3 totals 13 residues. Per germline, CDR1 SQVTM and CDR2 ANQGSEA. CDR3 sequence: CSVNLGAKDIRYF. The CDR3 DNA reads as TGCAGCGTTAATCTAGGAGCCAAAGACATTCGGTACTTC.

As concerns this clonotype: This clone may be a read error of a much larger clone one base away. This chain uses TRBV24-1 with TRBJ2-2; perhaps TRBD1 as D (6 bases). The germline CDR1 and CDR2 sequences are KGHDR and SFDVKD. The CDR3 is 14 amino acids. This chain's CDR3 is CAASDGQYTGELFF. DNA of the CDR3: TGTGCCGCCAGTGACGGACAGTACACCGGGGAGCTGTTTTTT.

With respect to this clonotype: The junction shows a germline mismatch at one end, possibly a read error. The V and J genes are TRBV7-8 and TRBJ2-3; D unclear. Looked up from germline, CDR1 is SGHVS and CDR2 is FQNEAQ. The CDR3 consists of 16 residues. The CDR3 nucleotides are TGCGCCAGCAGCTTAGGAGTGGGAAGACCTGGTGATACGCAGTATTTT. Its translation: CASSLGVGRPGDTQYF.

About this clonotype itself: At one end, the junction sequence differs from germline, possibly due to a read error. CDR3 in amino acids: CSAQQGWTEAYF. In nucleotides, the CDR3 is TGCAGCGCTCAACAGGGATGGACTGAGGCTTACTTT. This sequence joins TRBV29-1 and TRBJ1-1, with a tentative D call TRBD1 (6 bases). Germline V gene data show CDR1 as SQVTM and CDR2 as ANQGSEA. There are 12 residues in the CDR3.

This sequence joins TRBV6-1 and TRBJ2-3; D not certain. The V and J ends lost 2 bases and 6 bases respectively, with 12 bases between them. From germline, CDR1 is MNHNS and CDR2 SASEGT. CDR3 size: 14 residues. CDR3 protein: CASSEPPVSDTQYF. DNA of the CDR3: TGTGCCAGCAGTGAACCCCCCGTCTCGGATACGCAGTATTTT.

Comments on this clonotype: A read error is likely, as this CDR3 ends without the conserved phenylalanine or tryptophan. The genes are TRBV11-2 and TRBJ2-1; 11 bases match TRBD2. The CDR3 loop spans 16 amino acids. CDR1 SGHAT and CDR2 FQNNGV come from the germline V gene. The CDR3: CAGSWGGLAVNNEQFL. CDR3 bases: TGTGCCGGCAGCTGGGGGGGACTAGCGGTGAACAATGAGCAGTTCCTC.

On this clonotype: The junction does not match germline at one end; this may be a read error. This chain uses TRBV12-3 or TRBV12-4 with TRBJ2-3; no clear D gene. The CDR3 is 13 amino acids. The DNA of the CDR3 is TGTGCCAGTAGTTATAAGTACACAGAAACGCAGTATTTT. This gives the protein CASSYKYTETQYF.

A remark on this clonotype: The junction shows a germline mismatch at one end, possibly a read error. The chain carries TRBV7-9 and TRBJ2-6; D unclear. The CDR3 consists of 15 residues. The germline V gene has CDR1 SEHNR and CDR2 FQNEAQ (reference sequence). The CDR3: CASNLPRAGANVLTF. CDR3 DNA: TGTGCCAGCAACTTACCCCGGGCTGGGGCCAACGTCCTGACTTTC. Full variable domain (remainder filled in from reference TRBV7-9 and TRBJ2-6): DTGVSQNPRHKITKRGQNVTFRCDPISEHNRLYWYRQTLGQGPEFLTYFQNEAQLEKSRLLSDRFSAERPKGSFSTLEIQRTEQGDSAMYLCASNLPRAGANVLTFGAGSRLTVL.

The chain couples TRBV4-1 to TRBJ2-5, with D perhaps TRBD1 (7 bases). The CDR3 spans 16 residues. The germline V gene has CDR1 MGHRA and CDR2 YSYEKL. Trimming took off 10 bases at V and 4 bases at J, with 25 bases between the two ends. The CDR3 sequence: CANGQGVAEGRETQYF. The CDR3 DNA is TGCGCCAACGGCCAGGGGGTGGCGGAGGGGAGAGAGACCCAGTACTTC.

This clonotype was seen at least ten times. The chain links TRBV4-1 to TRBJ2-7, with 8 bases lining up with TRBD1. Germline V gives CDR1 MGHRA, CDR2 YSYEKL. Trimming took 1 base from V and 6 from J; bases not matched to a gene: 8. CDR3 size: 15 residues. The chain's CDR3 is CASSQARGLLFEQYF. The CDR3 coding sequence is TGCGCCAGCAGCCAAGCCAGGGGGCTTCTCTTCGAGCAGTACTTC.

This clonotype was seen at least ten times. This chain connects TRBV10-2 to TRBJ2-5, with D possibly called TRBD1 or TRBD2 (5 bases each). Germline assignment: CDR1 WSHSY and CDR2 SAAADI. The CDR3 loop spans 14 amino acids. V lost 4 bases to trimming and J lost 7 bases, with 16 bases between them. The CDR3, as DNA: TGCGCCAGCAGTGTAACGGGCATTGGGGGGACCCAGTACTTC. Translating gives CASSVTGIGGTQYF.

As to this clonotype: A junction boundary mismatches the germline segment, possibly from a read error. V gene TRBV11-3 combines with J gene TRBJ2-1; 7 nucleotides line up with TRBD1. The CDR3 spans 14 residues. In germline, CDR1 is SGHNT, CDR2 YENEEA. CDR3: CVSNEGQYYNELFF. DNA for the CDR3: TGTGTCAGCAACGAGGGACAGTACTACAATGAGCTGTTCTTC. Using reference TRBV11-3 and TRBJ2-1 for the parts outside the CDR3, the full variable domain is EAGVVQSPRYKIIEKKQPVAFWCNPISGHNTLYWYLQNLGQGPELLIRYENEEAVDDSQLPKDRFSAERLKGVDSTLKIQPAELGDSAVYLCVSNEGQYYNELFFGPGTRLTVL.

The V gene is TRBV6-2 or TRBV6-3, the J gene TRBJ2-1; D unclear. This CDR3 is built from 16 residues. The V gene lost 10 bases and the J gene lost 0 bases, with 19 bases spanning the gap. Germline-derived CDR1 and CDR2 are MNHEY and SVGEGT. The DNA of the CDR3 is TGTGCCAATAGTTCTCTAGTGGCAAGCTCCTACAATGAGCAGTTCTTC. It codes for CANSSLVASSYNEQFF.

Worth noting for this clonotype: One end of the junction varies from germline; a read error may be responsible. The genes are TRBV7-8 and TRBJ2-3; D perhaps matches TRBD2 (6 bases). The germline gives CDR1 SGHVS, CDR2 FQNEAQ. The CDR3 is 15 amino acids. The CDR3 DNA follows: TGTGCCAGCAGCCCCCCCCGCGGGGAAACAGATACGCAGTTTTTC. This sequence encodes CASSPPRGETDTQFF.

This chain connects TRBV10-3 to TRBJ2-5; D gene ambiguous. V lost 3 bases and J 13 bases, leaving 18 bases between the germline ends. Germline CDR1 ENHRY, CDR2 SYGVKD. This CDR3 region has 13 residues. In DNA form, the CDR3 reads TGTGCCATCAGTGAAGCGAACCAAGAGACTCTGTACTTC. This codes for CAISEANQETLYF.

Turning to this clonotype: Here the CDR3 omits its conserved ending phenylalanine or tryptophan, so a read error is the likely source. The J gene is TRBJ2-2, the V gene TRBV12-3 or TRBV12-4; D may match TRBD1 or TRBD2 (6 bases each). The length of the CDR3 is 15 residues. The CDR3 sequence is CANRGWDTNTGGLFY. The CDR3 nucleotides read TGTGCCAACCGGGGGTGGGACACGAACACCGGGGGGCTGTTTTAT.

This clonotype has a count of ten or more. The chain links TRBV7-9 to TRBJ1-3, with D uncertain. Germline CDR1 reads SEHNR; CDR2 reads FQNEAQ (reference sequence). The CDR3 is 15 residues long. Trimming removed 1 base from V and 0 bases from J, with 7 bases in between. Here the CDR3 reads CASSLVSGSGNTIYF. The CDR3 DNA is TGTGCCAGCAGCTTAGTATCGGGCTCTGGAAACACCATATATTTT.

To note about this clonotype: A much larger clone lies one base from this, so it may be a read error. The J gene is TRBJ1-1, the V gene TRBV2, with D unresolved. Germline-derived CDR1 and CDR2 are SNHLY and FYNNEI. V lost 1 base and J lost 6, with 15 bases in between. The CDR3 runs to 15 residues. The CDR3 DNA reads TGTGCCAGCAGTGAAGTCTTGGGAAGTCACGCTGAAGCTTTCTTT. It encodes CASSEVLGSHAEAFF.

On this clonotype itself: This CDR3 is missing its conserved last phenylalanine or tryptophan, likely due to a read error. Because the CDR3's place on the DNA is in doubt, the DNA is left out and the CDR3 is given as listed by TCRdb. CDR3 in amino acids: CASSLAPASLLYNELFL. This rearrangement joins TRBV5-4 to TRBJ2-1; the table's TRBD2 call for D was not verified on the DNA. The CDR3 totals 17 residues, both ends included. Germline CDR1 is SGHNT and CDR2 is YYREEE (reference sequence).

At least ten counts were recorded for this clonotype. This may stem from a read error, because a much larger clone lies one nucleotide away. This sequence joins TRBV4-3 and TRBJ2-1; the match to TRBD2 covers 9 bases. This CDR3 has 17 amino acids. Germline V lookup: CDR1 LGHNA, CDR2 YSLEER. CDR3 nucleotides: TGCGCCAGCAGCCAAGAAAGTACTAGCGGGTTCTACAATGAGCAGTCCTTC. Encoded protein: CASSQESTSGFYNEQSF.